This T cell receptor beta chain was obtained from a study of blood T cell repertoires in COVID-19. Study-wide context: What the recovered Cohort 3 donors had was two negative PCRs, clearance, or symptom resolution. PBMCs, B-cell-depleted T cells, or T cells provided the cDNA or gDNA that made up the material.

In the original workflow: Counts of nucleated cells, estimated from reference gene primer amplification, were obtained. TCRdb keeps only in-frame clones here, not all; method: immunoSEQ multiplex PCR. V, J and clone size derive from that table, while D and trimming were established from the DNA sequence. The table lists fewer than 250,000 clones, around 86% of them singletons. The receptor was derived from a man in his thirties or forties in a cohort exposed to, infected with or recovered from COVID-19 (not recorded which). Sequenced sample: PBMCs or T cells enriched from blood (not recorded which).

CDR3 sequence reads: CASRGLGPGELFF. The DNA of the CDR3 is TGTGCCAGCAGGGGGCTGGGGCCCGGGGAGCTGTTTTTT. The chain carries TRBV12-3 or TRBV12-4 and TRBJ2-2; D is possibly TRBD1 (5 bases). V was clipped by 6 bases and J by 6 bases, with 11 bases between them. The CDR3 consists of 13 residues.